One and the same sample provided the 20 T cell receptor beta chains below, sequenced in a study of blood T cell repertoires in COVID-19. Repertoires were generated with immunoSEQ multiplex PCR, while TCRdb's copy carries only in-frame clones and drops some. The sample has 70,000 to 95,000 clones, approximately 92% seen once. The sample consisted of peripheral blood. The source is a woman aged 55-70 years with active COVID-19.

The chain employs TRBV3-1 (or the pseudogene TRBV3-2) and TRBJ2-7; TRBD2 matches 11 bases. V lost 4 bases to trimming and J lost 6 bases; unmatched junction nucleotides: 11. CDR1 is LGHDT, CDR2 YNNKEL, per germline (reference sequence). The CDR3 has 16 amino acids. The CDR3 bases are TGTGCCAGCAGCCCGGGGACTAGCGGACGTCGGACCGAGCAGTACTTC. Protein product: CASSPGTSGRRTEQYF.

CDR3 in DNA: TGTGCCAGCAGCTTTGGACTTAGCGGGACCACAGATACGCAGTATTTT. This sequence encodes CASSFGLSGTTDTQYF. The rearrangement uses TRBV11-3 and TRBJ2-3, with 8 bases identical to TRBD2. Germline V lookup: CDR1 SGHNT, CDR2 YENEEA. V lost 3 bases, J lost 2 bases, and 7 bases stayed unmatched. The CDR3 covers 16 residues.

The chain recombines TRBV11-2 with TRBJ1-1; TRBD1 aligns across 7 bases. The CDR3 is 16 amino acids. V dropped 4 bases and J dropped 1; count of bases not matched to a gene: 9. Germline CDR1 reads SGHAT; CDR2 reads FQNNGV. The CDR3 region is CASSSTLGTANTEAFF. CDR3 coding DNA: TGTGCCAGCAGCTCGACTTTAGGGACAGCGAACACTGAAGCTTTCTTT.

The CDR3 loop reads CARSLTAPTANGNTIYF. The DNA for the CDR3 is TGTGCCAGAAGCTTGACAGCCCCAACGGCTAATGGGAACACCATATATTTT. The chain employs TRBV5-3 and TRBJ1-3; D unresolved. TRBV5-3 is an open reading frame, and its role is uncertain. Trimming removed 1 base from V and 7 bases from J, with 21 bases in between. CDR3 length: 17 amino acids.

The chain joins TRBV7-9 to TRBJ2-7; D gene ambiguous. CDR3 length: 14 amino acids. The V and J ends lost 3 bases and 7 bases respectively, with 16 bases between them. CDR1 and CDR2 from the germline V gene are SEHNR and FQNEAQ (reference sequence). The DNA of the CDR3 is TGTGCCAGCAGCTTTCCCGGGTCCCCGGGTGAGCAGTACTTC. It specifies CASSFPGSPGEQYF.

The gene calls are TRBV2 and TRBJ1-1; a possible D gene is TRBD1 (5 bases). Deletions cut 3 bases from V and 11 bases from J, with 10 bases between. This CDR3 is 11 amino acids long. The germline V gene encodes CDR1 SNHLY and CDR2 FYNNEI. The CDR3 spells CASSEGGWAFF. The CDR3 nucleotides are TGTGCCAGCAGTGAGGGGGGGTGGGCTTTCTTT. Supplemented by reference TRBV2 and TRBJ1-1, the full variable domain reads EPEVTQTPSHQVTQMGQEVILRCVPISNHLYFYWYRQILGQKVEFLVSFYNNEISEKSEIFDDQFSVERPDGSNFTLKIRSTKLEDSAMYFCASSEGGWAFFGQGTRLTVV.

The count of this clone is one. The chain uses TRBV3-1 (or the pseudogene TRBV3-2) and TRBJ2-6; D remains unclear. V was cut by 4 bases and J by 0 bases, with 4 bases left in between. The CDR3 runs 14 residues. In germline, CDR1 is LGHDT, CDR2 YNNKEL (reference sequence). CDR3 region: CASSPSSGANVLTF. The CDR3 nucleotides read TGTGCCAGCAGCCCGTCCTCTGGGGCCAACGTCCTGACTTTC.

The chain couples TRBV5-5 to TRBJ2-5, with 8 bases lining up with TRBD1. Trimming at V came to 4 bases and at J to 5 bases, leaving 7 bases not matched to a gene. Germline values: CDR1 SGHKS, CDR2 YYEKEE (reference sequence). This CDR3 has 14 amino acids. The CDR3 nucleotides read TGTGCCAGCAGCCTAAGACAGGGGCGCGAGACCCAGTACTTC. Protein product: CASSLRQGRETQYF.

The chain uses TRBV5-8 and TRBJ1-5, with 8 bases fitting TRBD1. The germline V gene encodes CDR1 SGHTS and CDR2 YDEGEE. J lost 2 bases, V lost 4 bases, and 5 bases had no gene match. The CDR3 contains 15 residues. Here the CDR3 reads CASSKGTGGNQPQHF. In DNA, the CDR3 is TGTGCCAGCAGCAAAGGGACAGGAGGCAATCAGCCCCAGCATTTT.

The chain uses TRBV27 and TRBJ2-1, with 10 nucleotides matching TRBD2. This CDR3 has 16 amino acids. J gave up 7 bases and V 4 bases, and 10 bases lay outside the gene matches. Germline assignment: CDR1 MNHEY and CDR2 SMNVEV (reference sequence). CDR3 loop: CASSWAASGGVNEQFF. The CDR3 DNA reads TGTGCCAGCAGTTGGGCGGCTAGCGGGGGAGTAAATGAGCAGTTCTTC.

This chain connects TRBV19 to TRBJ2-3; TRBD2 matches at 11 bases. V lost 4 bases to trimming and J lost 5 bases; unmatched junction nucleotides: 8. CDR1 and CDR2 (germline): LNHDA, SQIVND (reference sequence). The CDR3 is 16 residues long. The CDR3 DNA reads TGTGCCAGTAGTACCCGGACTAGCGGGTGGCTAGATACGCAGTATTTT. Translation: CASSTRTSGWLDTQYF. The full variable domain, with the rest looked up from reference TRBV19 and TRBJ2-3, is DGGITQSPKYLFRKEGQNVTLSCEQNLNHDAMYWYRQDPGQGLRLIYYSQIVNDFQKGDIAEGYSVSREKKESFPLTVTSAQKNPTAFYLCASSTRTSGWLDTQYFGPGTRLTVL.

This sequence joins TRBV11-2 and TRBJ2-7, with TRBD2 as a possible D gene (5 bases). CDR1 SGHAT and CDR2 FQNNGV come from the germline V gene. V was cut by 5 bases and J by 3 bases, with 17 bases left in between. The CDR3 loop spans 15 amino acids. The CDR3 region has the DNA TGTGCCAGCAGCCCATCGGTCGACACTAGCTACGAGCAGTACTTC. Amino acid sequence: CASSPSVDTSYEQYF.

The chain is built from TRBV5-4 and TRBJ2-3, with a weak D call TRBD1 (6 bases). This CDR3 is built from 18 residues. Per the germline V gene, CDR1 is SGHNT and CDR2 is YYREEE (reference sequence). The V gene lost 0 bases and the J gene lost 6 bases, with 23 bases spanning the gap. The CDR3 is CASSLDLVWAQRGDTQYF. As DNA, the CDR3 is TGTGCCAGCAGCTTGGATTTAGTATGGGCCCAGAGGGGGGATACGCAGTATTTT.

The chain is built from TRBV24-1 and TRBJ1-5, with 8 bases matching TRBD1. The CDR3 has 15 residues. Per germline, CDR1 KGHDR and CDR2 SFDVKD. V trimming: 5 bases; J trimming: 1 base; junction bases outside the gene matches: 3. The CDR3 coding sequence is TGTGCCACCAGTGCAACAGGGGGGAGCAATCAGCCCCAGCATTTT. Its protein is CATSATGGSNQPQHF.

The CDR3 is CASRVGQGDNQPQHF. The CDR3 DNA follows: TGCGCCAGCAGAGTAGGCCAGGGTGACAATCAGCCCCAGCATTTT. The chain carries TRBV5-1 and TRBJ1-5; tentative D call: TRBD1 (5 bases). The CDR3 consists of 15 residues. Germline V CDR1 and CDR2: SGHRS, YFSETQ. The V end lost 5 bases, the J end lost 3 bases, and 15 bases lay between the germline ends.

V is TRBV7-7 and J is TRBJ2-1; 14 positions agree with TRBD2. The CDR3 spans 16 residues. Looked up from germline, CDR1 is SSHAT and CDR2 is FNYEAQ (reference sequence). V shed 3 bases, J shed 7 bases, and the junction held 5 bases outside the gene matches. CDR3 sequence (DNA): TGTGCCAGCAGCTTTGGACTAGCGGGGGGTGGGAATGAGCAGTTCTTC. Its protein is CASSFGLAGGGNEQFF.

The chain carries TRBV5-1 and TRBJ1-2; TRBD1 matches at 8 bases. The germline V gene has CDR1 SGHRS and CDR2 YFSETQ. Trimming removed 7 bases from V and 8 bases from J; junction bases left unmatched: 7. The length of the CDR3 is 12 residues. The CDR3 nucleotides are TGCGCCAGCGGCCGACAGGGGTTAGGCTACACCTTC. Translating gives CASGRQGLGYTF. Variable domain in full (rest from reference TRBV5-1 and TRBJ1-2): KAGVTQTPRYLIKTRGQQVTLSCSPISGHRSVSWYQQTPGQGLQFLFEYFSETQRNKGNFPGRFSGRQFSNSRSEMNVSTLELGDSALYLCASGRQGLGYTFGSGTRLTVV.

The rearrangement uses TRBV2 and TRBJ2-6; TRBD1 is a possible D gene (5 bases). This CDR3 comprises 15 residues. Germline CDR1 reads SNHLY; CDR2 reads FYNNEI. Trimming cost V 6 bases and J 2 bases, with 11 bases left between them. The CDR3 DNA reads as TGTGCCAGCAGCCCAGGGTTCGCTGGGGCCAACGTCCTGACTTTC. This gives the protein CASSPGFAGANVLTF.

V and J are TRBV5-1 and TRBJ1-2; possible D gene TRBD1, 6 bases. Per germline, CDR1 SGHRS and CDR2 YFSETQ. The CDR3 totals 14 residues. V lost 1 base, J lost 3 bases, and 10 bases lay in between. The DNA of the CDR3 is TGCGCCAGCAGCTTGCAGGGGAACGACTATGGCTACACCTTC. Translation gives CASSLQGNDYGYTF.

This sequence joins TRBV10-3 and TRBJ1-1; 7 bases agree with TRBD1. CDR3 length: 13 residues. V was pared by 6 bases and J by 5 bases, with 6 bases of the junction left unmatched. Germline values: CDR1 ENHRY, CDR2 SYGVKD. The CDR3 DNA reads as TGTGCCATCAGGGACAGGCAGGGGACTGAAGCTTTCTTT. Amino acids: CAIRDRQGTEAFF.